A selection of T cell receptor beta chains follows, all from one sample in a study of blood T cell repertoires in COVID-19. The method was immunoSEQ multiplex PCR; TCRdb's version includes in-frame clones alone and lacks a portion of them. The table includes over 65,000 clones, around 78% detected once. The sample comprised peripheral blood. The receptors originated from a man aged 55 to 70 with COVID-19, enrolled during active disease. CDR3s include the opening cysteine and the closing phenylalanine or tryptophan. D genes are given only for firm matches. Part of the rows lack a size; the others show once, few, many or a class for expanded clones.

>TRBV4-2|many|TRBJ2-3|TRBD1
TGTGCCAGCAGCCGGACTCAGACAGGGCTGAGCACAGATACGCAGTATTTT
CASSRTQTGLSTDTQYF
>TRBV7-2|.|TRBJ2-3|TRBD2
TGTGCCAGCAGCTTATCGGGCGGGAGCTCCAGAGATACGCAGTATTTT
CASSLSGGSSRDTQYF
>TRBV12-3/TRBV12-4|.|TRBJ2-1|.
TGTGCCAGCAGTCGACAGGCGAACAATGAGCAGTTCTTC
CASSRQANNEQFF
>TRBV9|.|TRBJ2-3|TRBD1
TGTGCCAGCAGCTTTTCAGGGGGCATAACAGATACGCAGTATTTT
CASSFSGGITDTQYF
>TRBV19|.|TRBJ2-3|.
TGTGCCAGTAGTATACGACAGGCGCGAGATACGCAGTATTTT
CASSIRQARDTQYF
>TRBV7-2|once|TRBJ1-2|.
TGTGCCAGCAGCTCCACCGGGGGAGGCTACACCTTC
CASSSTGGGYTF
>TRBV19|.|TRBJ1-5|TRBD1
TGTGCCAGTAGTACGGACAGGGGGAGCAATCAGCCCCAGCATTTT
CASSTDRGSNQPQHF
>TRBV5-6|once|TRBJ1-2|TRBD1
TGTGCCAGCAGCTTAGGGACAGCCGCTAACTATGGCTACACCTTC
CASSLGTAANYGYTF
>TRBV9|.|TRBJ2-3|.
TGTGCCAGCGCCGGGGGTGGAGATACGCAGTATTTT
CASAGGGDTQYF
>TRBV5-1|.|TRBJ1-6|.
TGCGCCAGCAGCTTGGCGACAGGTCATAATTCACCCCTCCACTTT
CASSLATGHNSPLHF
>TRBV5-1|.|TRBJ2-7|TRBD1
TGCGCCAGCAGGGAAACAGGGGGCAACAACGAGCAGTACTTC
CASRETGGNNEQYF
>TRBV7-2|.|TRBJ2-3|.
TGTGCCAGCAGCTTAGAACAGGCGGAAGATACGCAGTATTTT
CASSLEQAEDTQYF
>TRBV6-2/TRBV6-3|.|TRBJ2-7|TRBD2
TGTGCCAGCAGTTACTCGATAGCGGGAGGCCAAATCTACGAGCAGTACTTC
CASSYSIAGGQIYEQYF
>TRBV4-3|few|TRBJ2-1|TRBD2
TGCGCCAGCAGACTAGCGGGAGAGGATGAGCAGTTCTTC
CASRLAGEDEQFF
>TRBV19|.|TRBJ2-7|.
TGTGCCAGTAGCTACATGGGGAGCGAGCAGTACTTC
CASSYMGSEQYF
>TRBV12-3/TRBV12-4|.|TRBJ1-2|TRBD1
TGTGCCAGCAGACCGGGACAGTATTCGGGCTACACCTTC
CASRPGQYSGYTF